This T cell receptor (beta chain) stems from a study of long-term antiretroviral therapy in people with HIV. Study-wide findings and caveats: Pre-ART clonal expansion yielded clones that dominated the repertoire at all time points.

Comment on this clone: Its antigen is undetermined.

Survey-level immunoSEQ v3.0 assays were run. The protocol was immunoSEQ multiplex PCR, while the TCRdb copy is restricted to in-frame clones and leaves out a portion. The table records roughly 20,000 clones, less than 90% of them present only once. The sample consisted of unsorted PBMCs, taken 1.9 years after starting antiretroviral therapy. This TCR was sampled from a woman between 45 and 60 years old with HIV.

CDR3: CASARWAGETQYF. CDR3 nucleotides: TGTGCCAGCGCTCGTTGGGCGGGGGAGACCCAGTACTTC. V and J are TRBV6-4 and TRBJ2-5; a weak D match, TRBD2 (6 bases). The V gene lost 8 bases and the J gene lost 5 bases, with 15 bases spanning the gap. Germline V gene lookup returns CDR1 MRHNA and CDR2 SNTAGT. The CDR3 extends over 13 amino acids.